The 2 T cell receptor beta chains below all came from one sample that was sequenced in a study of shared clonotypes between healthy human individuals. TCRdb's copy holds only in-frame clones and misses some; the assay was immunoSEQ multiplex PCR. This sample has hundreds of thousands of clones, with 90% to 95% found just once. The naive CD8 fraction comprised CD45RO-negative cells positively selected for CCR7 and excluded terminally differentiated effector memory CD45RA+ cells. Sequenced: naive CD8+ T cells sorted from blood. The receptors shown here come from a man aged 25-45 years in good health.

The genes are TRBV5-5 and TRBJ2-5; TRBD1 aligns across 7 bases. This CDR3 spans 15 amino acids. Germline V gene data show CDR1 as SGHKS and CDR2 as YYEKEE (reference sequence). V was pared by 3 bases and J by 1 base, with 6 bases of the junction left unmatched. DNA of the CDR3: TGTGCCAGCAGCTGGACAGGCCTCATCCAAGAGACCCAGTACTTC. Residues: CASSWTGLIQETQYF. The whole variable domain, filled in from reference TRBV5-5 and TRBJ2-5, reads DAGVTQSPTHLIKTRGQQVTLRCSPISGHKSVSWYQQVLGQGPQFIFQYYEKEERGRGNFPDRFSARQFPNYSSELNVNALLLGDSALYLCASSWTGLIQETQYFGPGTRLLVL.

The chain links TRBV9 to TRBJ1-1; 7 nucleotides match TRBD1. The J segment lost 0 bases and the V segment lost 3 bases, leaving 5 bases of the junction unmatched. Germline V gene data show CDR1 as SGDLS and CDR2 as YYNGEE. There are 15 residues in the CDR3. As DNA, the CDR3 is TGTGCCAGCAGCGCCTCGACAGGGATGAACACTGAAGCTTTCTTT. The encoded protein is CASSASTGMNTEAFF. Using reference TRBV9 and TRBJ1-1 for the parts outside the CDR3, the full variable domain is DSGVTQTPKHLITATGQRVTLRCSPRSGDLSVYWYQQSLDQGLQFLIQYYNGEERAKGNILERFSAQQFPDLHSELNLSSLELGDSALYFCASSASTGMNTEAFFGQGTRLTVV.